Shown below are 3 T cell receptor beta chains from a single sample sequenced in a study of T cell responses to AZD1222 COVID-19 vaccine. The repertoire was sequenced with immunoSEQ multiplex PCR; TCRdb's copy has only in-frame clones and lacks some. The table has 130,000 or so clones, more than 90% seen once. The source was peripheral blood, collected on day 0 of AZD1222 vaccination. These receptor sequences come from an adult in good health.

V and J are TRBV6-5 and TRBJ1-2; no reliable D call. Germline V CDR1 and CDR2: MNHEY, SVGAGI. The CDR3 covers 12 residues. V gave up 7 bases and J gave up 8 bases, with 14 bases separating them. This CDR3 is CASIGKFWGYTF. The CDR3 coding sequence is TGTGCCAGCATTGGGAAGTTTTGGGGCTACACCTTC.

This chain links TRBV3-1 (or the pseudogene TRBV3-2) with TRBJ1-1; 7 bases align to TRBD1. Per germline, CDR1 LGHDT and CDR2 YNNKEL (reference sequence). This CDR3 comprises 15 residues. V lost 0 bases and J lost 3; bases outside the gene matches: 4. The CDR3: CASSQDRGQYTEAFF. CDR3 DNA: TGTGCCAGCAGCCAAGATAGGGGGCAGTACACTGAAGCTTTCTTT.

V is TRBV12-3 or TRBV12-4 and J is TRBJ2-7, with D tentatively TRBD2 (6 bases). V was trimmed by 7 bases and J by 6 bases, leaving 16 bases between them. This CDR3 comprises 13 residues. CDR3 protein: CASTLGTRGEQYF. As DNA, the CDR3 is TGTGCCAGCACCCTGGGGACTCGGGGCGAGCAGTACTTC.